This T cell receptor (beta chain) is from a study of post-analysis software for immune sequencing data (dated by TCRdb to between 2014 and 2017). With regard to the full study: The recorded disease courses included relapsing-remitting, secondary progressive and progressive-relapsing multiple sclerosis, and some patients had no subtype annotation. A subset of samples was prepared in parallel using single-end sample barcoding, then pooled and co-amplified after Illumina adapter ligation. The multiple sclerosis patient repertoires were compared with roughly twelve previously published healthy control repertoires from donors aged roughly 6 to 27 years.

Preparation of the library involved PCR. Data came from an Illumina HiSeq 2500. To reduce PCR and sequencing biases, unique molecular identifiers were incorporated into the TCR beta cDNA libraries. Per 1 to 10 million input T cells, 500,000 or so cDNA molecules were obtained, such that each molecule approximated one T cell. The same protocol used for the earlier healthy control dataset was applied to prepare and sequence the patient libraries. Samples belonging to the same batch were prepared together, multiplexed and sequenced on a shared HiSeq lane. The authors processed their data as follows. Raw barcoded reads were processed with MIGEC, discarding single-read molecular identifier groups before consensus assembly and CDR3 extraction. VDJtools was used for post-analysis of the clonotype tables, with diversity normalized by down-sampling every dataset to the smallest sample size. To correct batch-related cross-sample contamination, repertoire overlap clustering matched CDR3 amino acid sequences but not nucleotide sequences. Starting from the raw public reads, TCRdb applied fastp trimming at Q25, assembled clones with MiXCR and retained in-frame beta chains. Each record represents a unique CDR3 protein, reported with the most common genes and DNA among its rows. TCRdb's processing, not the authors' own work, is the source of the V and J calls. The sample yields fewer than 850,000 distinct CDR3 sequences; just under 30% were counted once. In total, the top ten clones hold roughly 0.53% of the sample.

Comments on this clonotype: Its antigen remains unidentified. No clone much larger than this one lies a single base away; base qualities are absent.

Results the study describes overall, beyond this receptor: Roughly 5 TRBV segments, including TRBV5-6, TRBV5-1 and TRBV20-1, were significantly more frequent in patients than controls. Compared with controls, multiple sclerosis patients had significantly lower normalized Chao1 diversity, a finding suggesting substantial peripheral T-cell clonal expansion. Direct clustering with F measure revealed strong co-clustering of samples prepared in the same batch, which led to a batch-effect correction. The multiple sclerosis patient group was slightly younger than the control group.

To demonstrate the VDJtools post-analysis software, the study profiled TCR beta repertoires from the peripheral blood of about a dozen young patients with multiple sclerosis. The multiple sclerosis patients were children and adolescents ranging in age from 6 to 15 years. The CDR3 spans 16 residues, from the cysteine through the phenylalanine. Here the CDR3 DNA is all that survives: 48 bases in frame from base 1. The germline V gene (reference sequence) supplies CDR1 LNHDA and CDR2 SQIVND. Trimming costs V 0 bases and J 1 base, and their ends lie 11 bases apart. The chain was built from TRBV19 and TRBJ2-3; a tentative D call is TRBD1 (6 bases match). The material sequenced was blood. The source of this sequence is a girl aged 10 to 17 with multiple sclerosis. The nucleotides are TGTGCCAGTAGTATAGATCGGGACACCCGCACAGATACGCAGTATTTT. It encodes CASSIDRDTRTDTQYF.